The clone carrying this T cell receptor beta chain was counted ten times or more. Its target is not known. This sample was included in a study of identical twins. The CDR3 has 14 residues. Germline V gene lookup returns CDR1 SNHLY and CDR2 FYNNEI. The V end lost 7 bases, the J end lost 2 bases, and 9 bases lay between the germline ends. Study-level points and caveats: Memory repertoires showed no such pattern, whereas abundant cord blood beta clonotypes carried fewer insertions.

Template switching (which added a universal primer site) was used, and cDNA carried unique molecular identifiers. TCRdb reprocessed the 5' RACE reads with MiXCR, giving one entry per CDR3 protein. The table includes approximately 260,000 distinct CDR3 sequences, over 13% detected once. Material: memory (CD45RO+) T cells sorted from blood. This clonotype was sampled from a woman aged 18-30 years in good health. The chain couples TRBV2 to TRBJ2-6, with D perhaps matching TRBD1 (5 bases). CDR3 sequence: CASKTEAGANVLTF. The CDR3 region has the DNA TGTGCCAGCAAGACAGAGGCTGGGGCCAACGTCCTGACTTTC.